Below, 15 T cell receptor beta chains from the same sample are listed, as sequenced in a study of cytomegalovirus exposure and HLA in healthy donors. The PCR employed 60 Vbeta primers together with 13 Jbeta primers. Data came from immunoSEQ multiplex PCR; TCRdb stores just in-frame clones and leaves some out. The data show a few hundred thousand clones, 80% to 95% seen once. Sequencing was performed on PBMCs. The receptors were sampled from a girl aged 2-9 years in good health and CMV-seronegative.

The rearrangement links TRBV7-2 to TRBJ2-1, with 12 positions matching TRBD2. CDR1 SGHTA and CDR2 FQGNSA come from the germline V gene. The CDR3 contains 15 residues. V dropped 5 bases and J dropped 7; count of bases not matched to a gene: 6. Here the CDR3 DNA reads TGTGCCAGCAGCCCGGGACTAGCGGGCGGGAATGAGCAGTTCTTC. Its translation: CASSPGLAGGNEQFF. Drawing the rest from reference TRBV7-2 and TRBJ2-1, the complete variable domain is GAGVSQSPSNKVTEKGKDVELRCDPISGHTALYWYRQSLGQGLEFLIYFQGNSAPDKSGLPSDRFSAERTGGSVSTLTIQRTQQEDSAVYLCASSPGLAGGNEQFFGPGTRLTVL.

Here the CDR3 DNA reads TGCGCCAGCAGCCAAGGGACAAGGAGCCACGAGCAGTACTTC. Protein sequence: CASSQGTRSHEQYF. V and J are TRBV4-1 and TRBJ2-5; D is perhaps TRBD1 (5 bases). The end of the DNA fits TRBJ2-7 better, so the J call may be wrong. CDR1 is MGHRA, CDR2 YSYEKL, per germline. CDR3 length equals 14 residues.

The rearrangement uses TRBV12-5 and TRBJ2-1, with 7 bases matching TRBD1. Germline-derived CDR1 and CDR2 are LGHNT and FRNRAP. V lost 6 bases and J lost 1; bases outside the gene matches: 3. The CDR3 covers 14 residues. The CDR3 here is CASGGDSSYNEQFF. CDR3 sequence (DNA): TGTGCTAGTGGGGGGGACAGTTCCTACAATGAGCAGTTCTTC.

This chain links TRBV10-3 with TRBJ2-1, with 12 bases aligning to TRBD2. CDR3 length: 17 amino acids. After removal of 4 bases from V and 4 bases from J, the junction contained 8 bases not matched to a gene. CDR1 and CDR2 (germline): ENHRY, SYGVKD. The CDR3 sequence is CAISATSGRDNYNEQFF. Written as DNA, the CDR3 is TGTGCCATCAGTGCGACTAGCGGGAGAGACAATTACAATGAGCAGTTCTTC.

The chain employs TRBV2 and TRBJ1-1; D not certain. V was pared by 4 bases and J by 0 bases, with 3 bases between. The length of the CDR3 is 12 residues. Germline loops: CDR1 SNHLY, CDR2 FYNNEI. The CDR3 loop reads CASSAMNTEAFF. The CDR3 nucleotides are TGTGCCAGCAGTGCCATGAACACTGAAGCTTTCTTT. Full variable domain (outside the CDR3, taken from reference TRBV2 and TRBJ1-1): EPEVTQTPSHQVTQMGQEVILRCVPISNHLYFYWYRQILGQKVEFLVSFYNNEISEKSEIFDDQFSVERPDGSNFTLKIRSTKLEDSAMYFCASSAMNTEAFFGQGTRLTVV.

The chain is built from TRBV6-1 and TRBJ2-5, with TRBD2 identical over 8 bases. The germline V gene encodes CDR1 MNHNS and CDR2 SASEGT. This CDR3 has 14 residues. The J segment lost 5 bases and the V segment lost 3 bases, leaving 5 bases of the junction unmatched. This CDR3 is CASSEDGTRETQYF. The CDR3, as DNA: TGTGCCAGCAGTGAGGACGGGACTAGGGAGACCCAGTACTTC.

The CDR3 protein is CASSPGTSEPHNEQFF. The CDR3, as DNA: TGCGCCAGCAGCCCCGGGACTAGCGAGCCCCACAATGAGCAGTTCTTC. This sequence joins TRBV4-1 and TRBJ2-1; 10 bases fit TRBD2. CDR1 and CDR2 from the germline V gene are MGHRA and YSYEKL. V shed 4 bases, J shed 5 bases, and the junction held 8 bases outside the gene matches. The CDR3 length is 16 residues.

In nucleotides, the CDR3 is TGTGCCAGCAGCCATGGACTAGTGGGGATCACAGATACGCAGTATTTT. Translation gives CASSHGLVGITDTQYF. The chain uses TRBV14 and TRBJ2-3; 7 nucleotides agree with TRBD2. Looked up from germline, CDR1 is SGHDN and CDR2 is FVKESK. This CDR3 comprises 16 residues. With V trimmed by 3 bases and J by 2 bases, 8 bases remained unmatched.

V gene TRBV27 combines with J gene TRBJ1-5; tentatively, D is TRBD1 (6 bases). There are 12 residues in the CDR3. V was pared by 5 bases and J by 10 bases, with 12 bases between. Germline CDR1 is MNHEY and CDR2 is SMNVEV (reference sequence). The CDR3 loop reads CASSLRGGPQHF. CDR3 DNA: TGTGCCAGCAGTCTTAGGGGGGGACCCCAGCATTTT.

The J gene is TRBJ2-3, the V gene TRBV5-1; 14 nucleotides agree with TRBD2. Germline CDR1 SGHRS, CDR2 YFSETQ. J was trimmed by 4 bases and V by 4 bases; bases with no gene match: 11. The CDR3 totals 18 residues. The DNA for the CDR3 is TGCGCCAGCAGCCCTCATCCGGGACTAGCGGGGGCCCCAGATACGCAGTATTTT. The encoded protein is CASSPHPGLAGAPDTQYF.

J is TRBJ2-1 and V is TRBV6-6; TRBD2 agrees at 10 bases. Germline V gene sequence: CDR1 MNHNY, CDR2 SVGAGI (reference sequence). CDR3 length: 16 amino acids. Trimming at V came to 2 bases and at J to 4 bases, leaving 5 bases not matched to a gene. CDR3 nucleotide sequence: TGTGCCAGCAGTTACCCCAGCGGGAGGGGGTACAATGAGCAGTTCTTC. The encoded protein is CASSYPSGRGYNEQFF.

The gene calls are TRBV30 and TRBJ2-1; unclear D gene. Trimming pared 1 base from V and 10 bases from J, leaving 11 bases between. The CDR3 sequence is 12 residues long. Germline lookup yields CDR1 GTSNPN and CDR2 SVGIG (reference sequence). The CDR3 spells CAWSGPGLEQFF. CDR3 coding DNA: TGTGCCTGGAGTGGGCCAGGCTTAGAGCAGTTCTTC.

The rearrangement joins TRBV10-2 to TRBJ2-3, with TRBD2 matching over 16 bases. The CDR3 extends over 20 amino acids. Germline V lookup: CDR1 WSHSY, CDR2 SAAADI. With V trimmed by 4 bases and J by 5 bases, 15 bases remained unmatched. The CDR3 DNA reads as TGCGCCAGCAGTGGCGTCTGGGGACTAGCGGGAGGGAAGGTCAAAGATACGCAGTATTTT. Amino acids: CASSGVWGLAGGKVKDTQYF.

V is TRBV15 and J is TRBJ2-7, with 7 bases aligning to TRBD1. The CDR3 length is 15 residues. The germline CDR1 and CDR2 sequences are LNHNV and YYDKDF (reference sequence). The ends lost 0 bases at V and 2 bases at J; junction bases unmatched: 4. CDR3 in DNA: TGTGCCACCAGCAGAGATGAGGGGGCCACCTACGAGCAGTACTTC. This encodes CATSRDEGATYEQYF.

Regarding this clone: One end of the junction does not line up with germline, which may come from a read error. CDR3 in DNA: TGTGCCAGCAGTGTGGACAGGGGGGCGAAGGACTTC. Translated, it gives CASSVDRGAKDF. The chain carries TRBV2 and TRBJ2-5; 10 bases line up with TRBD1. The CDR3 is 12 residues long. From germline, CDR1 is SNHLY and CDR2 FYNNEI.